The rows below give T cell receptor beta chains drawn from one sample of a study of OX40 agonist ivuxolimab in advanced cancers. This table comes from immunoSEQ multiplex PCR, and its TCRdb copy is limited to in-frame clones, with some not included. The sample has 90,000 to 100,000 clones, over 75% seen once. Source: CD4+ or CD8+ T cells sorted from blood, taken in a trial of the OX40 agonist ivuxolimab. The receptors derive from an adult with an advanced solid tumor such as melanoma, head and neck, liver or kidney cancer. Both conserved end residues are part of each CDR3. The D gene is left open where the match is weak. The size entry is marked missing in some rows and otherwise reads once, few, many or a size class.

clone size	D gene	V gene	J gene	CDR3 DNA	CDR3 protein
-	-	TRBV19	TRBJ2-7	TGTGCCAGTAGCGACAGTCCCTACGAGCAGTACTTC	CASSDSPYEQYF
-	TRBD1	TRBV11-3	TRBJ2-7	TGTGCCAGCAGCCGCAACCTCGACAGGGGCCAGCAGTACTTC	CASSRNLDRGQQYF
few	-	TRBV19	TRBJ2-2	TGTGCCAGTAGTGTCTCTAGCGTAGGGGGCGGGGAGCTGTTTTTT	CASSVSSVGGGELFF
-	TRBD1	TRBV5-4	TRBJ2-7	TGTGCCAGCAGCTCCCCGACAGGGGCTCAAGAGCAGTACTTC	CASSSPTGAQEQYF
-	TRBD1	TRBV19	TRBJ2-1	TGTGCCAGTAGTAAGGACAGGGTTTTGTGGGATGAGCAGTTCTTC	CASSKDRVLWDEQFF
-	-	TRBV5-1	TRBJ2-2	TGCGCCAGCAGCTTGGTGGCAGGGGATGCCGGGGAGCTGTTTTTT	CASSLVAGDAGELFF
-	-	TRBV7-9	TRBJ1-5	TGTGCCAGCAGCGGACCCCCAGGGGCTTATAGCAATCAGCCCCAGCATTTT	CASSGPPGAYSNQPQHF
-	-	TRBV7-9	TRBJ2-1	TGTGCCAGCAGCTTAGGCAATGAGCAGTTCTTC	CASSLGNEQFF
-	TRBD2	TRBV28	TRBJ2-4	TGTGCCAGCAGTTTTTCGATCGGGACTAGCGGGGGCCGGTTCAAAAACATTCAGTACTTC	CASSFSIGTSGGRFKNIQYF
-	-	TRBV18	TRBJ2-3	TGTGCCAGCTCACCAAGCACAGATACGCAGTATTTT	CASSPSTDTQYF
-	TRBD2	TRBV5-1	TRBJ2-7	TGCGCCAGCAGCTTGGGTTTAGCGGGAGGCGTAGGCTACGAGCAGTACTTC	CASSLGLAGGVGYEQYF
-	-	TRBV10-3	TRBJ2-2	TGTGCCATCAGTGATCCGGGACTCCCCAACACCGGGGAGCTGTTTTTT	CAISDPGLPNTGELFF
-	-	TRBV11-3	TRBJ2-4	TGTGCCAGCAGCTTAGACCAAAACATTCAGTACTTC	CASSLDQNIQYF
-	-	TRBV11-2	TRBJ2-1	TGTGCCAGCAGCTTAGCTTTCCAGTACAATGAGCAGTTCTTC	CASSLAFQYNEQFF
-	-	TRBV5-1	TRBJ2-1	TGCGCCAGCAGCTCGAATCTAGGAAATGAGCAGTTCTTC	CASSSNLGNEQFF
-	TRBD1	TRBV11-3	TRBJ2-3	TGTGCCAGCAGCTTAGAGGGACAGGGCACAGATACGCAGTATTTT	CASSLEGQGTDTQYF
once	-	TRBV30	TRBJ2-7	TGTGCCTGGAGCTATCGGACGGAGGATGGGGAGCAGTACTTC	CAWSYRTEDGEQYF
-	-	TRBV27	TRBJ2-3	TGTGCCAGCAGTATAAGCATAAGCACAGATACGCAGTATTTT	CASSISISTDTQYF
-	-	TRBV6-4	TRBJ2-5	TGTGCCAGCAGGAAGAGGGAGACTCAAGAGACCCAGTACTTC	CASRKRETQETQYF
-	-	TRBV7-5	TRBJ1-1	TGTGCCAGAAGCCCCGGAGGCAGGGGATGTGGTTCCACTGAAGCTTTCTTT	CARSPGGRGCGSTEAFF
-	-	TRBV5-1	TRBJ1-4	TGCGCCAGCAGCCCCTTAAATGGACGCAACGAAAAACTGTTTTTT	CASSPLNGRNEKLFF
few	TRBD2	TRBV30	TRBJ2-3	TGTGCCTGGCGGGAGGATGATCGCACAGATACGCAGTATTTT	CAWREDDRTDTQYF
-	-	TRBV11-2	TRBJ2-7	TGTGCCAGCAGCCGGGGGGAGCAGTACTTC	CASSRGEQYF
-	-	TRBV10-3	TRBJ2-7	TGTGCCATCAGTGAATCCAGCGCCGTATACGAGCAGTACTTC	CAISESSAVYEQYF